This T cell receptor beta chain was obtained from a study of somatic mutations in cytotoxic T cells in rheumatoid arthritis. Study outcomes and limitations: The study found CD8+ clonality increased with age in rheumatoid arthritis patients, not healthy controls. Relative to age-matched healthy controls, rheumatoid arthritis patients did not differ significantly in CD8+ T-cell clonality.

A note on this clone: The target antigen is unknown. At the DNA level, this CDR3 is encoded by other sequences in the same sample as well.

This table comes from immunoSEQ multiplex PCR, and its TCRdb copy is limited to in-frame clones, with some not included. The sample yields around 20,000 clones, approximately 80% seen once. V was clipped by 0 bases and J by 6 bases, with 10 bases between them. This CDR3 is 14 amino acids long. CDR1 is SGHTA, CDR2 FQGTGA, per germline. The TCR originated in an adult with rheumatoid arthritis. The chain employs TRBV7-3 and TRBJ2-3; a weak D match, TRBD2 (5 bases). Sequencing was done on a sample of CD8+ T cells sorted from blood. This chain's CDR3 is CASSLTGGWDTQYF. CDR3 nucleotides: TGTGCCAGCAGCTTAACGGGCGGGTGGGATACGCAGTATTTT.